Below, one T cell receptor beta chain is given with its context. Its antigen remains unknown. The CDR3 extends over 11 amino acids. With 5 bases removed from V and 7 bases from J, the gap between germline ends came to 8 bases. CDR1 is WNHNN, CDR2 SYGVQD, per germline (reference sequence). The primer mix had 60 Vbeta and 13 Jbeta primers. This table comes from immunoSEQ multiplex PCR, and its TCRdb copy is limited to in-frame clones, with some not included. Found here are about 130,000 clones, 65% to 90% of them singletons; the top ten hold 0.6% to 0.7%. The data were obtained in a study of cytomegalovirus exposure and HLA in healthy donors. Study findings and constraints: Around 18,000 TCR beta sequences were associated with HLA alleles at 0.05 false discovery rate in a later analysis. V- and J-gene trimming in TCR beta was tied to a missense DCLRE1C variant by an analysis performed later. Across HLA loci, a later analysis found differing TCR association rates, with DRB1 most and HLA-C fewest. The investigators catalogued 150 to 200 TCR beta chains as cytomegalovirus-associated.

Sequenced input: PBMCs. This receptor was obtained from a man aged 18 to 30 in good health and CMV-seronegative. The chain couples TRBV10-1 to TRBJ1-1; D gene ambiguous. The DNA of the CDR3 is TGCGCCAGCAGTCGAGGGTTTGAAGCTTTCTTT. Translated: CASSRGFEAFF.